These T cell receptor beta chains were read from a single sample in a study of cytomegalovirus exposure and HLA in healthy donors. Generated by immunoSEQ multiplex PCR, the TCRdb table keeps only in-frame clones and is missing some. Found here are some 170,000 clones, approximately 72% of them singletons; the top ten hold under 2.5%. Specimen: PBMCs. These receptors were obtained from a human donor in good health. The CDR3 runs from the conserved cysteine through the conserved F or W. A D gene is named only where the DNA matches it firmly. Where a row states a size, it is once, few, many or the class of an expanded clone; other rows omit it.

CDR3nt: TGTGCCAGCAAAAGACTAGCAGGGGTCGATGAGCAGTTCTTC
CDR3aa: CASKRLAGVDEQFF
d_gene: -
v_gene: TRBV2
j_gene: TRBJ2-1
abundance: -

CDR3nt: TGTGCCAGCAGCCCATCGCGGACCTACGAGCAGTACTTC
CDR3aa: CASSPSRTYEQYF
d_gene: -
v_gene: TRBV6-5
j_gene: TRBJ2-7
abundance: few

CDR3nt: TGTGCCAGCAGCCAGACTAGCGGGGGGTGGGAGACCCAGTACTTC
CDR3aa: CASSQTSGGWETQYF
d_gene: TRBD2
v_gene: TRBV7-3
j_gene: TRBJ2-5
abundance: -

CDR3nt: TGTGCCAGCAGTTACGGGGCCGGGAATGAGCAGTTCTTC
CDR3aa: CASSYGAGNEQFF
d_gene: -
v_gene: TRBV6-5
j_gene: TRBJ2-1
abundance: few

CDR3nt: TGTGCCAGCAGCCCATACAGGGGTGCCATTCAGTACTTC
CDR3aa: CASSPYRGAIQYF
d_gene: TRBD1
v_gene: TRBV7-2
j_gene: TRBJ2-4
abundance: -

CDR3nt: TGTGCCAGTATTCACAGGGGAAAGACCGGGGAGCTGTTTTTT
CDR3aa: CASIHRGKTGELFF
d_gene: TRBD1
v_gene: TRBV19
j_gene: TRBJ2-2
abundance: -

CDR3nt: TGTGCCAGCAGCCCGTTCGTGGGCAGCTACAATCAGCCCCAGCATTTT
CDR3aa: CASSPFVGSYNQPQHF
d_gene: -
v_gene: TRBV7-2
j_gene: TRBJ1-5
abundance: -

CDR3nt: TGTGCCAGCAGTGAACCGTCCTGGAGTGTACGGTACACTGAAGCTTTCTTT
CDR3aa: CASSEPSWSVRYTEAFF
d_gene: -
v_gene: TRBV6-1
j_gene: TRBJ1-1
abundance: -

CDR3nt: TGTGCCAGGACCGGGACAGGCGGATATGGCTACACCTTC
CDR3aa: CARTGTGGYGYTF
d_gene: TRBD1
v_gene: TRBV2
j_gene: TRBJ1-2
abundance: -

CDR3nt: TGTGCCAGCAGCTTAGTTTATGGGACTCTGAACTACAATGAGCAGTTCTTC
CDR3aa: CASSLVYGTLNYNEQFF
d_gene: -
v_gene: TRBV7-2
j_gene: TRBJ2-1
abundance: -

CDR3nt: TGTGCCAGCAGCTTAACAGGGGCCTACTACGAGCAGTACTTC
CDR3aa: CASSLTGAYYEQYF
d_gene: TRBD1
v_gene: TRBV5-4
j_gene: TRBJ2-7
abundance: -

CDR3nt: TGTGCCAGCAGAGGGACAGCTTTTTCTAACTATGGCTACACCTTC
CDR3aa: CASRGTAFSNYGYTF
d_gene: TRBD1
v_gene: TRBV2
j_gene: TRBJ1-2
abundance: -

CDR3nt: TGTGCCAGCAGCTTAGCTGACAGGGGGAATGAGCAGTTCTTC
CDR3aa: CASSLADRGNEQFF
d_gene: TRBD1
v_gene: TRBV7-9
j_gene: TRBJ2-1
abundance: -

CDR3nt: TGTGCCAGCAGCTTAATGCAGGAGACCCAGTACTTC
CDR3aa: CASSLMQETQYF
d_gene: -
v_gene: TRBV7-9
j_gene: TRBJ2-5
abundance: -

CDR3nt: TGTGCCAGCAGCTCTTTCAATCAGCCCCAGCATTTT
CDR3aa: CASSSFNQPQHF
d_gene: -
v_gene: TRBV7-6
j_gene: TRBJ1-5
abundance: -